Sequencing of this TCR beta chain was carried out in a study of TIL therapy for anti-PD-1-resistant metastatic lung cancer (dated by TCRdb to the early 2020s). About the investigation overall: Among the enrolled patients, the median age was about 52 years (range 38-75), and the median tumor PD-L1 proportion score was under 6.5%. The cohort was predominantly lung adenocarcinoma, with a few EGFR-mutant and two ALK-rearranged tumors, and half of patients were current or former smokers. Across the cohort, whole-exome sequencing showed a median non-synonymous tumor mutation burden of around 1.4 mutations per megabase. T cell receptor beta sequencing of tumor and peripheral blood was used to follow clonotypes across the tumor, the expanded TIL product and serial blood samples. What the work shows at the level of the full study, not this receptor alone: The cohort was highly selected, including more treatment-naive, never-smoker and oncogene-addicted patients than is typical, which limits generalizability. Clonal turnover during TIL culture was high, and many clones enriched in the product were not detected in the baseline tumor, suggesting clonal contraction rather than faithful expansion. The study protocol defined all tumor marker inferences as exploratory. Compared with baseline intratumoral T cells, expanded TIL cultures were more clonal and less diverse (median clonality approximately 6% vs 31%, p < 0.0001).

On this clone: Its antigen remains unidentified. The sample holds no much larger clone one base away, and base qualities are not on file.

The germline V end is reduced by 2 bases and the J end by 4 bases; junction bases left unmatched: 8. The CDR3 spans 15 residues, from the cysteine through the phenylalanine. Just the 45-base CDR3 DNA is kept, in frame starting at base 1. From a lookup of the germline V gene (reference sequence), CDR1 and CDR2 are GTSNPN and SVGIG. The sample's time point label, decoded: pre-treatment sample, taken before nivolumab and TIL therapy. The baseline tumor samples, taken from the same resection that was used to grow TIL, were excised metastases, most often pleural nodules or supraclavicular lymph nodes. Tumors were harvested prior to any PD-1/PD-L1 blockade, after which nivolumab was administered to patients, and lymphodepletion, expanded TIL infusion and IL-2 were given to patients who progressed. Adults with stage 4 NSCLC were enrolled from 2017 to January 2020 in a dual-center phase I trial. Samples were obtained from a single-arm, open-label phase I trial in which tumor-infiltrating lymphocyte therapy with nivolumab was evaluated in advanced non-small cell lung cancer. Portions of each resected tumor were snap-frozen in liquid nitrogen and were stored at -80 degrees C. Tumor regions of interest were chosen on H&E sections by laser-capture macrodissection, pulverized into approximately 16 mg aliquots, and extracted with Qiagen Allprep kits.

TCR beta CDR3 regions were amplified from genomic DNA by bias-controlled multiplex PCR with the immunoSEQ v3 hsTCRB kit. The TCR libraries were sequenced on an Illumina NextSeq 500 to about 2 million read pairs for survey level or about 4.5-6.5 million read pairs for deep level. As for the authors' bioinformatics: Clonality was reported by immunoSEQ Analyzer software, which also assigned V, D and J genes and filtered out non-productive sequences. Repertoires of infused TIL and blood were compared using productive Simpson clonality and the Morisita overlap index of productive TRB rearrangements. In TCRdb, the immuneACCESS table is reduced to in-frame sequences with V and J assigned. These tables do not hold every clone; where another copy was compared, an unresolved V gene accounts for under half, and the others remain unexplained. The DNA gave D and trimming, while V, J and clone size come from that table. The sample data list tens of thousands of clones, and 70% to 85% of these were observed just once. The ten largest clones take up 5.6% of the sample.

The sample consisted of tumor tissue, taken at baseline. The chain employs TRBV30 and TRBJ1-5; 7 bases in the junction line up with TRBD1. The clonotype comes from a person between 25 and 80 years old with non-small cell lung cancer. This receptor carries the CDR3 CAWSLQGVGNQPQHF. The nucleotide sequence is given as TGTGCCTGGAGTCTTCAGGGGGTTGGTAATCAGCCCCAGCATTTT.